Listed here are 11 T cell receptor beta chains from one sample, sequenced in a study of blood T cell repertoires in COVID-19 (TCRdb year 2020). The library was generated by the immunoSEQ multiplex PCR assay. Not all clones reach the TCRdb copy of this immuneACCESS table, which keeps in-frame sequences only. Checked studies attribute under half of the gap to unresolved V genes and leave the rest unexplained. This sample has about 150,000 clones in its table, and approximately 90% of those were observed once. The ten top clones hold around 16% of the sample. The source material was peripheral blood. These TCRs come from a woman aged 40 to 50 with acute or convalescent COVID-19.

This clone is a singleton in its sample. The CDR3 region is CASSQAGGELFF. CDR3 nucleotides: TGTGCCAGCAGCCAAGCGGGCGGGGAGCTGTTTTTT. The rearrangement joins TRBV3-1 (or the pseudogene TRBV3-2) to TRBJ2-2; D is undetermined. Trimming cost V 1 base and J 7 bases, with 4 bases left between them. CDR1 LGHDT and CDR2 YNNKEL come from the germline V gene (reference sequence). The CDR3 has 12 residues.

The rearrangement uses TRBV3-1 (or the pseudogene TRBV3-2) and TRBJ2-7; a weak D match, TRBD2 (6 bases). In germline, CDR1 is LGHDT, CDR2 YNNKEL (reference sequence). The CDR3 consists of 15 residues. Trimming shortened V by 4 bases and J by 4 bases, and 17 bases separated the two germline ends. CDR3 loop: CASSPGWAGKYEQYF. In nucleotides, the CDR3 is TGTGCCAGCAGCCCCGGGTGGGCGGGAAAATACGAGCAGTACTTC.

The chain links TRBV5-1 to TRBJ2-2, with 8 bases fitting TRBD1. The length of the CDR3 is 15 residues. V was clipped by 4 bases and J by 6 bases; unmatched bases: 8. Germline assignment: CDR1 SGHRS and CDR2 YFSETQ. CDR3 amino acids: CASSLRMDRAGELFF. CDR3 sequence (DNA): TGCGCCAGCAGCCTTCGGATGGACAGGGCCGGGGAGCTGTTTTTT.

The chain is built from TRBV28 and TRBJ1-1; 10 bases map to TRBD1. The trim removed 5 bases at V and 5 bases at J, leaving 8 bases unmatched. Germline CDR1 is MDHEN and CDR2 is SYDVKM. The CDR3 spans 15 residues. The CDR3 is CASSRPGTGVTEAFF. DNA for the CDR3: TGTGCCAGCAGTCGACCCGGGACAGGGGTAACTGAAGCTTTCTTT.

The chain uses TRBV18 and TRBJ1-1; a weak D match, TRBD1 (6 bases). This CDR3 region has 15 residues. Germline CDR1 is KGHSH and CDR2 is LQKENI. V shed 4 bases and J shed 3 bases, with 15 bases lying between them. The CDR3 loop reads CASSRAGGRDTEAFF. In DNA, the CDR3 is TGTGCCAGCTCACGGGCGGGGGGGCGCGACACTGAAGCTTTCTTT.

The chain uses TRBV6-1 and TRBJ1-1, with D perhaps TRBD1 (5 bases). Germline-derived CDR1 and CDR2 are MNHNS and SASEGT. Trimming left V 0 bases short and J 4 bases short, with 15 bases between. The CDR3 is made up of 16 amino acids. In DNA form, the CDR3 reads TGTGCCAGCAGTGAAGCGCTTGGCAGGGTACCCACTGAAGCTTTCTTT. This sequence encodes CASSEALGRVPTEAFF.

This chain connects TRBV7-9 to TRBJ2-7, with TRBD2 identical over 10 bases. The V gene's germline CDR1 is SEHNR and CDR2 FQNEAQ (reference sequence). Trimming took 2 bases from V and 4 from J; bases not matched to a gene: 11. The CDR3 consists of 17 residues. The CDR3 spells CASSLLSDSGRFYEQYF. As DNA, the CDR3 is TGTGCCAGCAGCTTATTGTCTGATAGCGGGAGGTTTTACGAGCAGTACTTC.

The V gene is TRBV5-6, the J gene TRBJ1-6; 7 nucleotides line up with TRBD1. CDR3 length: 16 amino acids. V dropped 0 bases and J dropped 8; count of bases not matched to a gene: 8. Germline V lookup: CDR1 SGHDT, CDR2 YYEEEE. The DNA for the CDR3 is TGTGCCAGCAGCTTGGGACCGACAGGGCTTCATTCACCCCTCCACTTT. Residues: CASSLGPTGLHSPLHF.

The rearrangement links TRBV3-1 (or the pseudogene TRBV3-2) to TRBJ2-5, with D possibly being TRBD1 (7 bases). The V gene's germline CDR1 is LGHDT and CDR2 YNNKEL (reference sequence). V gave up 4 bases and J gave up 5 bases, with 23 bases separating them. CDR3 length: 17 amino acids. The CDR3 nucleotides are TGTGCCAGCAGCCCTCCCCGTGGGACTCAGGGGGAGGAGACCCAGTACTTC. Translating it yields CASSPPRGTQGEETQYF.

This clone turned up a few times. J is TRBJ2-5 and V is TRBV6-1, with D possibly matching TRBD1 (5 bases). The CDR3 totals 17 residues. Trimming took 0 bases from V and 0 from J, leaving 14 bases between them. Germline CDR1 is MNHNS and CDR2 is SASEGT. CDR3 sequence reads: CASSEALQGSYQETQYF. The CDR3 DNA follows: TGTGCCAGCAGTGAAGCATTGCAGGGTTCGTACCAAGAGACCCAGTACTTC.

The rearrangement uses TRBV9 and TRBJ2-1; perhaps TRBD2 as D (6 bases). Germline CDR1 reads SGDLS; CDR2 reads YYNGEE. The CDR3 sequence is 17 residues long. V was shortened by 4 bases and J by 5 bases, with 22 bases between the two germline ends. CDR3 protein: CASSPLARDLAHNEQFF. Written as DNA, the CDR3 is TGTGCCAGCAGCCCCCTTGCCCGGGACTTAGCCCACAATGAGCAGTTCTTC.